A selection of T cell receptor beta chains follows, all from one sample in a study of T-cell memory formation after mild COVID-19. TCRdb passed the 5' RACE reads through MiXCR, listing each CDR3 protein once. The repertoire holds 110,000 to 150,000 distinct CDR3 sequences, with roughly 24% as singletons. Sample: PBMCs or a T cell subset sorted from them (not recorded which). The receptors stem from an adult woman who had mild COVID-19 (a few samples of this study predate the infection). Cell type and time point are not known. The CDR3 runs from the conserved cysteine through the conserved F or W. D genes are given only for firm matches.

CDR3: CASSADRQGRTEAFF
V: TRBV19
D: TRBD1

CDR3: CASNVRRDSNQPQHF
V: TRBV6-2/TRBV6-3
D: .

CDR3: CASSLGQLGSYEQYF
V: TRBV6-2/TRBV6-3
D: TRBD1

CDR3: CASRPGLAGIYEQYF
V: TRBV27
D: TRBD2

CDR3: CSAEDLDWGTEAFF
V: TRBV29-1
D: .

CDR3: CASSLPGEHEQFF
V: TRBV11-3
D: .

CDR3: CATSDLGNRVTQYF
V: TRBV24-1
D: .

CDR3: CATRNDRGCEKLFF
V: TRBV24-1
D: TRBD1

CDR3: CASSPGTEYSNQPQHF
V: TRBV4-1
D: TRBD1

CDR3: CASSAWTGGNYGYTF
V: TRBV5-1
D: TRBD1

CDR3: CASHERWAGNTIYF
V: TRBV19
D: .

CDR3: CASSPGTGELYEQYF
V: TRBV3-1
D: TRBD1

CDR3: CASSSDGSSYNEQFF
V: TRBV7-2
D: .

CDR3: CASSHGGTELNTEAFF
V: TRBV7-6
D: TRBD1

CDR3: CASSLDSYSYNSPLHF
V: TRBV11-2
D: .

CDR3: CASSFLSPDVLAGNYNEQFF
V: TRBV7-6
D: TRBD2

CDR3: CASTRGMNTEAFF
V: TRBV6-5
D: .

CDR3: CASSLEGQALNENEKLFF
V: TRBV7-8
D: TRBD1

CDR3: CASSLGTGTGYADTQYF
V: TRBV5-1
D: TRBD1

CDR3: CASSLRLNTEAFF
V: TRBV27
D: .

CDR3: CASRASGGPKFF
V: TRBV6-4
D: TRBD2

CDR3: CASSLDRGRVNEQFF
V: TRBV7-6
D: TRBD1

CDR3: CASSSRQSNQPQHF
V: TRBV12-3/TRBV12-4
D: .

CDR3: CATRQGVLNEQFF
V: TRBV24-1
D: TRBD1

CDR3: CSVPGRTGDHGYTF
V: TRBV29-1
D: TRBD1

CDR3: CASSQDWPGANYGYTF
V: TRBV4-1
D: .

CDR3: CATSERQSLAPSTDTQYF
V: TRBV24-1
D: .

CDR3: CASSYSLAGRGLANYGYTF
V: TRBV6-5
D: TRBD1

CDR3: CASSLQTSGEYNEQFF
V: TRBV7-9
D: TRBD2

CDR3: CAILPRRTRNNEQFF
V: TRBV12-3/TRBV12-4
D: TRBD2

CDR3: CASSLWGTGEEKLFF
V: TRBV27
D: TRBD1

CDR3: CASSLTGQVPNEQFF
V: TRBV5-1
D: TRBD1

CDR3: CASSYGGGVETQYF
V: TRBV27
D: .